This T cell receptor beta chain was identified in a study of blood T cell repertoires in COVID-19. Overall study context: PBMCs, B-cell-depleted T cells, or T cells were the source of the cDNA or gDNA that made up the material.

Authors' data handling: The authors estimated nucleated cell counts from reference gene primer amplification. Measured with immunoSEQ multiplex PCR; TCRdb has only the in-frame clones, and not every one. D and trimming were read from the DNA, whereas the V and J calls and clone size are those reported in that table. The sample lists 200,000 to 250,000 clones; about four fifths were seen once. V was trimmed by 1 base and J by 6 bases, leaving 7 bases between them. The CDR3 runs to 12 residues. V and J are TRBV12-3 or TRBV12-4 and TRBJ2-7, with D hard to call. The specimen was peripheral blood. The sequence came from a woman over 75 with COVID-19, enrolled during active disease. CDR3 amino acids: CASSLVHSEQYF. DNA for the CDR3: TGTGCCAGCAGTTTAGTCCATAGCGAGCAGTACTTC.